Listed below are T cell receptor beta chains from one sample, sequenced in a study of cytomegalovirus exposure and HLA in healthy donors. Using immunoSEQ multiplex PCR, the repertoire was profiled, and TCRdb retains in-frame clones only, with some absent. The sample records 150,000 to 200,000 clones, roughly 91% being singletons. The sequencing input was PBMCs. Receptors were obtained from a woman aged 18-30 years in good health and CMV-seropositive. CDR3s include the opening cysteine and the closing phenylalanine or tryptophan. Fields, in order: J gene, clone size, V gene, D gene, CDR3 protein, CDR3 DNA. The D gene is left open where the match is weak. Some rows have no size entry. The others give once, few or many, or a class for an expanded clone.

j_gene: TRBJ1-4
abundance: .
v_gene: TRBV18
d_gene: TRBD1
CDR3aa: CASSPGDRGEEKLFF
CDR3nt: TGTGCCAGCTCACCCGGGGACAGAGGGGAAGAAAAACTGTTTTTT

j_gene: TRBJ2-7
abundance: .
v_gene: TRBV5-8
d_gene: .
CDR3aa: CASSLRGGLYEQYF
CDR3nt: TGTGCCAGCAGCCTCAGGGGCGGTTTATACGAGCAGTACTTC

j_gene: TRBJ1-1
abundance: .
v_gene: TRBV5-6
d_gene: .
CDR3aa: CASSFPKVVRTEQNTEAFF
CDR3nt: TGTGCCAGCAGCTTCCCGAAAGTCGTCCGGACAGAACAGAACACTGAAGCTTTCTTT

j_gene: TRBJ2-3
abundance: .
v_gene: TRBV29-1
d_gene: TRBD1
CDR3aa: CSVEGTGDLDTQYF
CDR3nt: TGCAGCGTTGAAGGGACAGGGGATTTAGATACGCAGTATTTT

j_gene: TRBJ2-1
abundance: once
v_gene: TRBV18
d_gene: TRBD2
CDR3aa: CASSPGSGSSDEQFF
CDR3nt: TGTGCCAGCTCACCCGGTAGCGGGAGTAGCGATGAGCAGTTCTTC

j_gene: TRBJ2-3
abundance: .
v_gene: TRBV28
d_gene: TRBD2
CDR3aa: CASSSIAGNTDTQYF
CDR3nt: TGTGCCAGCAGTTCTATAGCGGGAAACACAGATACGCAGTATTTT

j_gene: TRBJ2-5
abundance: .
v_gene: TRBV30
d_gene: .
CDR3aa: CAWSRGLGETQYF
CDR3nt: TGTGCCTGGAGTAGAGGGTTAGGAGAGACCCAGTACTTC

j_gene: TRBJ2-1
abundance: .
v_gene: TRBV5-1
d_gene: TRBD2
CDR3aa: CASSFFRTSGIPYNEQFF
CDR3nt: TGCGCCAGCAGCTTTTTTAGGACTAGCGGAATCCCCTACAATGAGCAGTTCTTC

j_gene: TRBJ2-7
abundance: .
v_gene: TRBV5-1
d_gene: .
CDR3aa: CASSFEQSGYEQYF
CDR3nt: TGCGCCAGCAGCTTCGAACAGAGCGGCTACGAGCAGTACTTC

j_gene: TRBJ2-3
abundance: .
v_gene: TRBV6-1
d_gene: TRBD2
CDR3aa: CASSEVASGDFTDTQYF
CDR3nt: TGTGCCAGCAGTGAAGTAGCTAGCGGGGATTTCACAGATACGCAGTATTTT

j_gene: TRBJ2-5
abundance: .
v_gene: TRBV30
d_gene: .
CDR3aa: CAWTRGGETQYF
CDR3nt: TGTGCCTGGACCCGGGGAGGCGAGACCCAGTACTTC

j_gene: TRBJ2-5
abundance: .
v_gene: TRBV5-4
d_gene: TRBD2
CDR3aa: CASSSLSGAYQETQYF
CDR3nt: TGTGCCAGCAGCTCCCTTAGCGGGGCGTACCAAGAGACCCAGTACTTC

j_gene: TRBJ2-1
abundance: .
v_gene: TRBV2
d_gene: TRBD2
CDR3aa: CASSEVSGRGIEQFF
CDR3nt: TGTGCCAGCAGTGAGGTTAGCGGGAGGGGTATTGAGCAGTTCTTC

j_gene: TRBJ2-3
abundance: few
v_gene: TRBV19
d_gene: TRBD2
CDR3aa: CASSSGRGGADTQYF
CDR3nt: TGTGCCAGTTCTAGCGGGAGGGGGGGAGCAGATACGCAGTATTTT

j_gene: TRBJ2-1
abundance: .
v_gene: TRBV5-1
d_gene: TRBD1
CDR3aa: CASSGGMGMNEQFF
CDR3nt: TGCGCCAGCTCAGGGGGCATGGGAATGAATGAGCAGTTCTTC

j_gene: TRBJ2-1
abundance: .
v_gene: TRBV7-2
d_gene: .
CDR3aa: CASSYSGTKQFF
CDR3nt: TGTGCCAGCAGCTACTCCGGGACAAAGCAGTTCTTC

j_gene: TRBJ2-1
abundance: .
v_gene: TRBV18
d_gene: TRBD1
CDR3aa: CASSPGQDNEQFF
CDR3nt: TGTGCCAGCTCACCAGGACAGGACAATGAGCAGTTCTTC

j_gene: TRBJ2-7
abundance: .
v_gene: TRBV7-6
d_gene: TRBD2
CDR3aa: CASSPVLRGLGCEQYF
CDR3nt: TGTGCCAGCAGCCCCGTCCTTCGGGGACTAGGCTGCGAGCAGTACTTC

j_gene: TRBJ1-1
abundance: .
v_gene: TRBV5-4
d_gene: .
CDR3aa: CASSPWTGDTEAFF
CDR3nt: TGTGCCAGCAGCCCTTGGACTGGGGACACTGAAGCTTTCTTT

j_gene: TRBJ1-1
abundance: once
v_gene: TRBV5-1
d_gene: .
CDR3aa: CASGQTETLNTEAFF
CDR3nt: TGCGCCAGCGGACAGACAGAGACTCTGAACACTGAAGCTTTCTTT

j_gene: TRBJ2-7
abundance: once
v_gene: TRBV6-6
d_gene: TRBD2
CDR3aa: CASRLAPNPYEQYF
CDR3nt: TGTGCCAGCAGACTAGCGCCAAACCCCTACGAGCAGTACTTC

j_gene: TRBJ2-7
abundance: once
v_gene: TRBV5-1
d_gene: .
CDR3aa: CASSKDSRGEQYF
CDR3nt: TGCGCCAGCAGTAAGGACTCACGAGGCGAGCAGTACTTC

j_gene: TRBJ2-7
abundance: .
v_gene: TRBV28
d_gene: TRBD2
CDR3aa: CASSFSGSFAYEQYF
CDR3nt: TGTGCCAGCAGTTTTAGCGGGAGTTTCGCCTACGAGCAGTACTTC

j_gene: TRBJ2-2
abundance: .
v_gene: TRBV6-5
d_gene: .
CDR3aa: CASTPGFTGELFF
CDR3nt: TGTGCCAGCACCCCAGGGTTTACCGGGGAGCTGTTTTTT

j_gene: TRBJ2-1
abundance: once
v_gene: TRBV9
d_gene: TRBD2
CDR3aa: CASSWGSGTSGSSSYNEQFF
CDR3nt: TGTGCCAGCAGCTGGGGGTCCGGGACTAGCGGGAGCAGCTCCTACAATGAGCAGTTCTTC

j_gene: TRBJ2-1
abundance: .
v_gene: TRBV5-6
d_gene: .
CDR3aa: CASSSLSLYNEQFF
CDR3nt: TGTGCCAGCAGCTCATTGAGTCTATACAATGAGCAGTTCTTC

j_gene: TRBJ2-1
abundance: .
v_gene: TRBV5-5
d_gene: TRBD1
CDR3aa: CASSQPGQGVNEQFF
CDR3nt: TGTGCCAGCAGCCAACCGGGACAGGGGGTCAATGAGCAGTTCTTC

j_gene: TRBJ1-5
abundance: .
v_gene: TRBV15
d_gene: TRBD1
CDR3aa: CATSRADRAYNQPQHF
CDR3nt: TGTGCCACCAGCAGAGCCGACAGGGCCTACAATCAGCCCCAGCATTTT

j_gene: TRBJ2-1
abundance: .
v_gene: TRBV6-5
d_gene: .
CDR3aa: CASRPDSVPYNEQFF
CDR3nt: TGTGCCAGCAGGCCCGACAGTGTCCCCTACAATGAGCAGTTCTTC

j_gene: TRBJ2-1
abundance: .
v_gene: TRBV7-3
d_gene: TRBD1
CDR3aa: CASSLYRGYNEQFF
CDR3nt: TGTGCCAGCAGCTTGTACAGGGGCTACAATGAGCAGTTCTTC

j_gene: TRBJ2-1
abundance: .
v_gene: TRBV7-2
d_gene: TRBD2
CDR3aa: CASSSRLAGFSSYNEQFF
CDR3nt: TGTGCCAGCAGCTCCCGACTAGCGGGCTTCAGCTCCTACAATGAGCAGTTCTTC

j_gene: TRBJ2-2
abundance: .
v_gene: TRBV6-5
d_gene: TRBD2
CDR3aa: CASSNGLAGTGELFF
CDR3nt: TGTGCCAGCAGCAACGGACTAGCGGGAACCGGGGAGCTGTTTTTT

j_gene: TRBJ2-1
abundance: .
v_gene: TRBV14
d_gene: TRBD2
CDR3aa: CASSLPTSGFRNEQFF
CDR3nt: TGTGCCAGCAGCCTTCCGACTAGCGGGTTCAGGAATGAGCAGTTCTTC

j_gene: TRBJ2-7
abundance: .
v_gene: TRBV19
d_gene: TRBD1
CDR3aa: CASSSRDRKYEQYF
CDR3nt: TGTGCCAGTAGTTCCCGGGACAGGAAGTACGAGCAGTACTTC

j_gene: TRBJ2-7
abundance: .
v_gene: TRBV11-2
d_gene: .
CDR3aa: CASSLLGAISAYEQYF
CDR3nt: TGTGCCAGCAGCCTCCTGGGCGCGATTTCCGCCTACGAGCAGTACTTC

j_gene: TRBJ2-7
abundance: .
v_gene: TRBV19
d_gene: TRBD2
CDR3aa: CASSIGIAGVGEQYF
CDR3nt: TGTGCCAGTAGTATTGGGATAGCGGGAGTCGGCGAGCAGTACTTC

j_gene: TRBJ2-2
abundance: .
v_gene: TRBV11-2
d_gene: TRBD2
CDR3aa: CASGQREWGGELFF
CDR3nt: TGTGCCAGCGGCCAGCGGGAGTGGGGCGGGGAGCTGTTTTTT

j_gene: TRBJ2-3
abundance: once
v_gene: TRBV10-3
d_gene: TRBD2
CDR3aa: CAITPGLAGGSGTDTQYF
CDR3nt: TGTGCCATCACCCCGGGACTAGCGGGAGGGAGTGGCACAGATACGCAGTATTTT

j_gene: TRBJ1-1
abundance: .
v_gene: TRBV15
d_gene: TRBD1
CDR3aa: CATSRDPKGATEAFF
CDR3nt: TGTGCCACCAGCAGAGATCCCAAGGGGGCAACTGAAGCTTTCTTT

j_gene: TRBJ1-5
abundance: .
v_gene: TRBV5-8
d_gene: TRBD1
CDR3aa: CASSLMNRGLQPQHF
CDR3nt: TGTGCCAGCAGCTTGATGAACAGGGGGCTTCAGCCCCAGCATTTT

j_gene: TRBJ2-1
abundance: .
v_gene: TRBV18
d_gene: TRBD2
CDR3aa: CASSPGAGTSINEQFF
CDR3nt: TGTGCCAGCTCACCGGGGGCCGGGACTAGCATCAATGAGCAGTTCTTC

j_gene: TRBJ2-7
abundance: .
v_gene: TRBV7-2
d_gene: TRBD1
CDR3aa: CASSLPGQGNYEQYF
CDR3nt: TGTGCCAGCAGCCTTCCGGGACAGGGGAACTACGAGCAGTACTTC

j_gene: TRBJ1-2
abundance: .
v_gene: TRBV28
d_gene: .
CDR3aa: CASTFRGGPYGYTF
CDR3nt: TGTGCCAGCACCTTTAGGGGGGGGCCCTATGGCTACACCTTC

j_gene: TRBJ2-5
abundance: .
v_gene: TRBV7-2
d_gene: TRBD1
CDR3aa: CASSSSGQGGRQYF
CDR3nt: TGTGCCAGCAGCTCCTCCGGACAGGGGGGTCGCCAGTACTTC

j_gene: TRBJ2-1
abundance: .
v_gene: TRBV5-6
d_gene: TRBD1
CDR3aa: CASLLGTGVNEQFF
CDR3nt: TGTGCCAGCTTACTCGGGACAGGGGTCAATGAGCAGTTCTTC

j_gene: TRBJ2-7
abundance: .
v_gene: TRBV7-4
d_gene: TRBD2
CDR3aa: CASSLARTSGSYEQYF
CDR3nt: TGTGCCAGCAGCTTAGCGCGGACTAGCGGCTCCTACGAGCAGTACTTC

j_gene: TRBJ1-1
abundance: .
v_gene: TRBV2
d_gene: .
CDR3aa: CASRVQMNTEAFF
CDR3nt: TGTGCCAGCAGGGTACAAATGAACACTGAAGCTTTCTTT

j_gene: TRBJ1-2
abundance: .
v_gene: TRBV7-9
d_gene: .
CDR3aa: CASSSGQSNYGYTF
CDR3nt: TGTGCCAGCAGCTCCGGACAGTCTAACTATGGCTACACCTTC

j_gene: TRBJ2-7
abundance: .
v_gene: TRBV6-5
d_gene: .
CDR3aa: CASTAETFYEQYF
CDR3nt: TGTGCCAGCACCGCAGAAACCTTCTACGAGCAGTACTTC

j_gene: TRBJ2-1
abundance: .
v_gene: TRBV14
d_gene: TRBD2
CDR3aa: CASSPLGGVAVNEQFF
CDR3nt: TGTGCCAGCAGCCCTTTGGGGGGGGTAGCCGTCAATGAGCAGTTCTTC

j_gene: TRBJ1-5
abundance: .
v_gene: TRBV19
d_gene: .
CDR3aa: CASSIGTGNQPQHF
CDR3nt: TGTGCCAGTAGTATAGGGACAGGCAATCAGCCCCAGCATTTT

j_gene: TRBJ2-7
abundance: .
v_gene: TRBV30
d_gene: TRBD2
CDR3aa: CAWSGSGTSASREQYF
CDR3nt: TGTGCCTGGAGTGGATCCGGAACTAGCGCATCCCGCGAGCAGTACTTC

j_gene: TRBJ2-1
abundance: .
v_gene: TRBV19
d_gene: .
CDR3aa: CASNRNSYNEQFF
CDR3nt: TGTGCCAGTAACAGGAACTCCTACAATGAGCAGTTCTTC

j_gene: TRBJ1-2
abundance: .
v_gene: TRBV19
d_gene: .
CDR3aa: CASSLASFNYGYTF
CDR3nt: TGTGCCAGTAGTTTGGCATCTTTTAACTATGGCTACACCTTC

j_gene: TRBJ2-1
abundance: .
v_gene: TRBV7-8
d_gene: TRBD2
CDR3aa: CASSWTSGNYNEQFF
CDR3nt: TGTGCCAGCAGCTGGACTAGCGGGAACTACAATGAGCAGTTCTTC

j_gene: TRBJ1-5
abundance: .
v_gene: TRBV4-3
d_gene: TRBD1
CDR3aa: CASSQERGPDQPQHF
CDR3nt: TGCGCCAGCAGCCAAGAGAGGGGGCCGGATCAGCCCCAGCATTTT

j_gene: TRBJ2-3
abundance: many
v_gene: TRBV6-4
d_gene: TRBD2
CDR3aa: CASSDSAGGPTDTQYF
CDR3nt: TGTGCCAGCAGTGACTCAGCGGGAGGGCCCACAGATACGCAGTATTTT

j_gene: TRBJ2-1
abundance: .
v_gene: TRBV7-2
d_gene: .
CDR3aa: CASSPKFELPGGNEQFF
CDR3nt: TGTGCCAGCAGCCCCAAGTTTGAGCTACCGGGTGGCAATGAGCAGTTCTTC

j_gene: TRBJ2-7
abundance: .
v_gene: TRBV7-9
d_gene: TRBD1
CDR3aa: CASSIDRDRGHEQYF
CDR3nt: TGTGCCAGCAGCATTGACCGGGACAGGGGCCACGAGCAGTACTTC

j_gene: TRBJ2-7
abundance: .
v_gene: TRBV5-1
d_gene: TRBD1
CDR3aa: CASSLEGQGAYEQYF
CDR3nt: TGCGCCAGCAGCTTGGAAGGGCAGGGGGCCTACGAGCAGTACTTC